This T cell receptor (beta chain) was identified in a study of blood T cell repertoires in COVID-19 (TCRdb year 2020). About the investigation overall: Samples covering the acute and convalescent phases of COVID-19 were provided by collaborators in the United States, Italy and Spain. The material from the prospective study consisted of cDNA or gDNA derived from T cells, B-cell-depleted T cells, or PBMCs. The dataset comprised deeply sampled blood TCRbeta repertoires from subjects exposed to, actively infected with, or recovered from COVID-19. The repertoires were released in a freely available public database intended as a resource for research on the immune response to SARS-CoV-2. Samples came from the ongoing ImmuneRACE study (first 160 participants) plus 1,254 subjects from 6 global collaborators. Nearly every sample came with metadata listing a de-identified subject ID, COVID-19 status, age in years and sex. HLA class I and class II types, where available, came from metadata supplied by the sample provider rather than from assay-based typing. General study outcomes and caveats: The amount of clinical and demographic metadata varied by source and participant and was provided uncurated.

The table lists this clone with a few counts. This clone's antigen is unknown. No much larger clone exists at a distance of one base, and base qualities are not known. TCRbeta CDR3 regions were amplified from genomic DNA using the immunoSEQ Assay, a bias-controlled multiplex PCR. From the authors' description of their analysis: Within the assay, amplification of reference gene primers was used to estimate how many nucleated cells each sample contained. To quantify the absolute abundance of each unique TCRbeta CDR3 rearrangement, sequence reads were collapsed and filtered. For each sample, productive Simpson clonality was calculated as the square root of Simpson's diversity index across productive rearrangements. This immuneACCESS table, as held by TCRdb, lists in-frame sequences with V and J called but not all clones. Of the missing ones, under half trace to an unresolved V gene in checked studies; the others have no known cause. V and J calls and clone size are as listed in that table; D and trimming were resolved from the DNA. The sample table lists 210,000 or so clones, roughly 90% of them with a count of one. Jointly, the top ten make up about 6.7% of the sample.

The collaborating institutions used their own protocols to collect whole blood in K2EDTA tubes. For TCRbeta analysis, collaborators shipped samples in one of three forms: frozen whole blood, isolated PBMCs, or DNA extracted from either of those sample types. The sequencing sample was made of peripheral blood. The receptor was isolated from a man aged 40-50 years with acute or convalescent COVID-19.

The encoded CDR3 is CATAREESYEQYF. The DNA is as follows: TGTGCAACAGCCCGGGAAGAATCCTACGAGCAGTACTTC. The rearrangement combines TRBV7-9 with TRBJ2-7; TRBD2 is perhaps the D gene, given 5 matching bases. The CDR3 sequence holds 13 residues, the cysteine and phenylalanine included. Kept here is only the CDR3 DNA, which spans 39 bases and is read in frame from base 1. CDR1 is given as SEHNR and CDR2 as FQNEAQ, both from the germline V gene (reference sequence).